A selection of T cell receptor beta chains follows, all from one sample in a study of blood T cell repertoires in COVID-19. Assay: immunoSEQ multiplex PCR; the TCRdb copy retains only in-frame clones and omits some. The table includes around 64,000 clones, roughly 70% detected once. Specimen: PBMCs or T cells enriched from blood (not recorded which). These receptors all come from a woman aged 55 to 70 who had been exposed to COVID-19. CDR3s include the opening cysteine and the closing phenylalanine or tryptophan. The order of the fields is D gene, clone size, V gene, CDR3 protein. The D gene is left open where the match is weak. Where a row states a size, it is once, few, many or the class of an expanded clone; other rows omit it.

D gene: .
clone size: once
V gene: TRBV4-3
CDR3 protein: CASSQVVGTLSYEQYF

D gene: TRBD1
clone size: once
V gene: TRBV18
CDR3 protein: CASSPPIGQGSVYGYTF

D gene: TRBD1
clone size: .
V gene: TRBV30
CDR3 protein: CAWRGQLVAEKLFF

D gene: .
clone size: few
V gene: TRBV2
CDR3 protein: CASGWRDREKLFF

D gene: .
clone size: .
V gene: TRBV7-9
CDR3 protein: CASSKTRYGYTF

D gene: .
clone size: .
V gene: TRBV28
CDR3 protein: CASSLVARELFF

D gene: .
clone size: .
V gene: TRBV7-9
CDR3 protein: CASSPGRETQYF

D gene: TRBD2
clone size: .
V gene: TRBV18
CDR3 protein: CASSPRPGLAAGEQYF

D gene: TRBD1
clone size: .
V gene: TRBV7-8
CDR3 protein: CASSPHGQVYEQYF

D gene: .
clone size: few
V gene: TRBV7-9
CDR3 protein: CASSLDQGSTDTQYF

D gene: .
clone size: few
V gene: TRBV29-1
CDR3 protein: CSAEAGTDTQYF

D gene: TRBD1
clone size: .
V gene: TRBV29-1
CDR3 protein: CSSGGGTGYGYTF

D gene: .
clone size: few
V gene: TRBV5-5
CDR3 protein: CASSSGVYPSTDTQYF

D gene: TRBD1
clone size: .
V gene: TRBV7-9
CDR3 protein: CASSGTGFADTQYF

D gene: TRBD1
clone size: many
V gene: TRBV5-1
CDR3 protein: CASSLGTGDEQYF

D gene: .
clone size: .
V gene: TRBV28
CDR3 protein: CASSSLPEAGETQYF

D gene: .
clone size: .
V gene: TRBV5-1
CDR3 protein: CASSLTGPINTEAFF

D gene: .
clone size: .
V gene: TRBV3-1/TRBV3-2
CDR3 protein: CASSQDTRGEQYF

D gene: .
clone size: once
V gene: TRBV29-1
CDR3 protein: CSGTGVAGGEQYF

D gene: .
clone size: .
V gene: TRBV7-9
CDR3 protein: CALDSGANVLTF

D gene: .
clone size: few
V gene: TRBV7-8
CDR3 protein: CASSLGGPNEQFF

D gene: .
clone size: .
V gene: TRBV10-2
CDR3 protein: CASSQRGGSYTF

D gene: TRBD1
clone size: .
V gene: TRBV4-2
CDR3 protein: CASSRSAGQTEKLFF

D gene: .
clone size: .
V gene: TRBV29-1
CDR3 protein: CTLRRGRGGYTF

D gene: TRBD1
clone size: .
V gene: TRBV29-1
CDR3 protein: CSVEGSDRVDGYTF

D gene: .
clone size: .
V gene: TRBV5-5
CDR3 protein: CASSLGGEHEQYF

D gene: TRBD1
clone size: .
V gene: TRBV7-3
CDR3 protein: CASSRDRMHGYTF

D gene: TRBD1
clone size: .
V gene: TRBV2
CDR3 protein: CASSREQGGDYTF

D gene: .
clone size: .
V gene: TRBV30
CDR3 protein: CAWSVGSHDQPQHF

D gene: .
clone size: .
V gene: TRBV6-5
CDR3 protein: CASGNQGSGANVLTF

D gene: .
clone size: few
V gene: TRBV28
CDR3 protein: CASSGQIYFNEQFF

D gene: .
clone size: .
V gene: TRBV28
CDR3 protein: CASKHLRANVLTF

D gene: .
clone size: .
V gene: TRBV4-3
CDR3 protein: CASSHSSGETQYF

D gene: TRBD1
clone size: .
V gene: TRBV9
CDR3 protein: CASNSGGSGNTIYF

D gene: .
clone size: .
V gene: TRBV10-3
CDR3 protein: CAISEGQSSGANVLTF

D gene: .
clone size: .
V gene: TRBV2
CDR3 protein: CASRVWGGRDEAFF

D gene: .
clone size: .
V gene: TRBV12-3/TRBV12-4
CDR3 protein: CASSKQVYQPQHF

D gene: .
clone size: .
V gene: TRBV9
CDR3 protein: CASSGPNYGYTF

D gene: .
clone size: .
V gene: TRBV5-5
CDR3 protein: CASSLIRRLDTQYF

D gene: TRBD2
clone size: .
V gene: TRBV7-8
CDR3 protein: CASSPGLAHEQYF

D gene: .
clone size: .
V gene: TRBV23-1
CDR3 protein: CASSRTTAQLSLANYGYTF

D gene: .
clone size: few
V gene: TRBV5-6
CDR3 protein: CASSSQGLSGELFF

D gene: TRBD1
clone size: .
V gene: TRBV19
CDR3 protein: CASPETGEAFF

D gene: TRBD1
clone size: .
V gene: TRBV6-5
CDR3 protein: CASSYGTGLATEAFF

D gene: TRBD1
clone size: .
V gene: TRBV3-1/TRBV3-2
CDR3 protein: CASSQEWTGGPPLHF

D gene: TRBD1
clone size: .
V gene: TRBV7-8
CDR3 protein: CASSLDRAHCFF

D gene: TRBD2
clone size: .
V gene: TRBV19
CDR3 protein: CASKSREGHEQFF